This TCR beta chain was recovered during a study of CD8+CD57+ T cells in acquired aplastic anemia. Regarding the study as a whole: Researchers report that about 29 CD8+ CDR3 sequences appeared in both patients and controls.

In the case of this clonotype: The antigen is undetermined.

The template used for profiling TCR beta VDJ and CDR3 was genomic DNA. One entry per CDR3 protein results from TCRdb running MiXCR on the reads. This table holds hundreds of thousands of distinct CDR3 sequences, 55% to 70% found once. V trimming: 7 bases; J trimming: 14 bases; junction bases outside the gene matches: 20. The CDR3 length is 14 residues. The V gene's germline CDR1 is SGDLS and CDR2 YYNGEE. What was sequenced was sorted CD4+, CD8+, or CD8+CD57+ T cells (not recorded which) from PBMCs. The TCR originated in a human donor in good health, serving as a control. This chain joins TRBV9 and TRBJ1-1; 7 nucleotides align to TRBD1. CDR3 in DNA: TGTGCCAGCTCCCCGGAGAGGGGGCAGATGGAGCAGTTCTTT. It specifies CASSPERGQMEQFF. The variable domain in full, with the rest retrieved from reference TRBV9 and TRBJ1-1, is DSGVTQTPKHLITATGQRVTLRCSPRSGDLSVYWYQQSLDQGLQFLIQYYNGEERAKGNILERFSAQQFPDLHSELNLSSLELGDSALYFCASSPERGQMEQFFGQGTRLTVV.